This paragraph covers one TCR beta chain sequence. Its antigen remains unidentified. The sample holds no much larger clone one base away, and base qualities are not on file. The data were taken from a study of T cells in Graves' hyperthyroidism and ophthalmopathy (dated by TCRdb to the late 2010s). For context, the study as a whole: Peripheral blood was sampled at the time of initial diagnosis, prior to any treatment. The paper reports TCR Vbeta CDR3 sequencing of roughly 140 peripheral blood samples: 43 ophthalmopathy, approximately 74 hyperthyroidism and around 17 progressor patients. The study also compared thyroid tissue and blood T-cell repertoires from about 6 Graves' hyperthyroidism patients. Whether ophthalmopathy could be predicted prospectively was tested in an independent validation cohort made up of roughly 20 hyperthyroidism patients plus 17 patients who later progressed to ophthalmopathy. The 80 to 100 discovery patients were randomly divided into training and test sets at a 7:3 ratio. To identify distinguishing TCR V-J signatures, a discovery cohort of about 100 patients was used, comprising under 45 with Graves' ophthalmopathy and some 60 with stable Graves' hyperthyroidism. After sampling, hyperthyroidism patients received methimazole starting at 30 mg daily, and ophthalmopathy patients received high-dose intravenous methylprednisolone.

Graves' hyperthyroidism was defined as stable when no progression to ophthalmopathy occurred over 18 months of follow-up. Hyperthyroidism patients were aged 18 to 65 years and newly diagnosed, with disease duration of less than 2 months. Any patient with an uncontrolled infection, another autoimmune disease, pregnancy or lactation was excluded. Diagnoses relied on clinical symptoms, serum thyroxine and TRAb, thyroid ultrasound and orbital computed tomography. Ficoll-Paque density gradient centrifugation was used to isolate PBMCs from around 10 ml of fresh peripheral blood. Total RNA was extracted with Trizol reagent, and quality was checked on an Agilent 2100 Bioanalyzer. The TCR beta CDR3 regions were amplified from the RNA transcripts. For the first round of RT-PCR on the TCR CDR3, the HTBI primer set was used together with the Qiagen OneStep RT-PCR kit. The libraries were constructed in a second round of multiplex PCR and then size-selected and purified. Libraries were sequenced paired-end with 100 bp reads on an Illumina HiSeq2000. As for how the authors treated the data: Raw data were processed with SOAPnuke, discarding reads with adapters, uncalled bases, mean Phred below 15, or no exact constant-primer or identifier match. COPE v1.2.5 was used to merge the high-quality paired reads, and each unique nucleotide sequence was defined as a clonotype. Clonotypes were aligned to IMGT TRBV, TRBD and TRBJ reference segments using MiTCR v1.1. The analysis included only V-J combinations with a frequency above 0.0001, which together covered around 99% of the repertoires. A TCS score was defined as the ratio between F50 (clonal expansion) and ExV (chaos), using BLOSUM62-based TCRdist between CDR3 peptides within each V-J. Welch's t-statistics and random forest reduced 514 V-J features to 13, which were used in a naive Bayes classifier (R e1071). TCRdb cleaned the public reads at Q25 with fastp, built clones with MiXCR and kept in-frame beta chains. Records with the same CDR3 protein are collapsed into one entry carrying the most frequent genes and DNA. Here the V and J calls rest on TCRdb's processing, not on the authors' analysis. This sample lists fewer than 650,000 distinct CDR3 sequences; about 14% were detected once. The ten largest clones represent approximately 14% of the sample.

Study-wide findings and limitations: A 13 V-J signature model separated ophthalmopathy from stable hyperthyroidism, with 87.88% sensitivity and approximately 81% specificity in cross-validation and 80%/75% in testing. Sample size was not statistically predetermined, and investigators were not blinded to group allocation. During validation, the model predicted progression to ophthalmopathy a median of around six months ahead of onset, with 60% to 71% sensitivity and 72% to 80% specificity. Most expanded thyroid clonotypes (frequency above 0.001) were also found in blood, which suggests that blood repertoires may mirror thyroid immune responses.

Trimming removed 4 bases from V and 10 bases from J, leaving 16 bases between the germline ends. In the germline V gene, CDR1 corresponds to KGHDR and CDR2 to SFDVKD. The cysteine opens and the phenylalanine closes a CDR3 of 14 amino acids. Of the read, only the CDR3 DNA is kept; its 42 bases are in frame from base 1. The TCR originated in a middle-aged woman with Graves' hyperthyroidism. The chain links TRBV24-1 with TRBJ2-1; 5 matching bases give a weak D call of TRBD2. Material for sequencing was blood. The CDR3 here reads CATSEPEAVGEQFF. The sequenced DNA is TGTGCCACCAGTGAACCCGAAGCGGTAGGGGAGCAGTTCTTC.